The 3 T cell receptor beta chains presented below share a single source sample, sequenced in a study of CD8 T cells in ankylosing spondylitis. Broader study findings: What appeared characteristic of ankylosing spondylitis blood was a TCR beta motif of seven to nine highly homologous variants.

TCRdb re-analysed the 5' RACE reads in MiXCR, keeping a single row per CDR3 protein. The sample has some 400,000 distinct CDR3 sequences, more than 20% seen once. These receptors are not linked to any known antigen. The source material was blood, either unsorted or a sorted T cell fraction (not recorded which). These receptors came from a male donor with ankylosing spondylitis.

This clonotype was seen at least ten times. V usage is TRBV10-3 and J usage is TRBJ2-1; TRBD2 aligns across 10 bases. The V gene's germline CDR1 is ENHRY and CDR2 SYGVKD. The CDR3 consists of 13 residues. J gave up 5 bases and V 7 bases, and 2 bases lay outside the gene matches. CDR3 region: CAITSGRDNEQFF. The CDR3 DNA reads as TGTGCCATCACCAGCGGGAGGGACAATGAGCAGTTCTTC.

This clonotype occurred a few times. The chain links TRBV7-2 to TRBJ2-7; no definite D call. The V gene lost 1 base and the J gene lost 0 bases, with 10 bases spanning the gap. CDR1 and CDR2 from the germline V gene are SGHTA and FQGNSA. The CDR3 contains 15 residues. This CDR3 is CASSLDYASSYEQYF. CDR3 DNA: TGTGCCAGCAGCTTAGATTATGCTAGCTCCTACGAGCAGTACTTC.

This clonotype was counted a few times. The rearrangement joins TRBV5-1 to TRBJ2-7; D may correspond to TRBD1 or TRBD2 (5 bases each). The CDR3 length is 14 residues. Between the trimmed V and J ends, which lost 3 bases and 2 bases, there was a span of 12 bases. Germline loops: CDR1 SGHRS, CDR2 YFSETQ. The CDR3 nucleotides read TGCGCCAGCAGCTCGGGACCATCAGCCTACGAGCAGTACTTC. It yields the protein CASSSGPSAYEQYF.